These T cell receptor beta chains were read from a single sample in a study of T cell repertoires in cytomegalovirus infection. TCRdb called the reads again in MiXCR, with one record for every CDR3 protein. This table holds approximately 700,000 distinct CDR3 sequences, about 40% found once. The specimen sequenced was PBMCs. The source is a human donor in good health (CMV status not recorded). Some clones in this sample may be carry-over from other donors' samples. The conserved cysteine and the conserved F or W are not part of the CDR3 here. A D gene is named only where the DNA matches it firmly.

TRBJ1-2 . TRBV7-9 ASSWPTDNYGYT
TRBJ2-7 . TRBV7-4 ASSLVYALEHYEQY
TRBJ2-7 . TRBV24-1 ATSDLRDGEQY
TRBJ2-3 . TRBV7-3 ASSSGRESTDTQY
TRBJ2-7 . TRBV7-2 ASSFVAVASYEQY
TRBJ2-7 TRBD2 TRBV7-2 ASSPSLLSGAKYEQY
TRBJ2-7 TRBD2 TRBV7-4 ASSLVGTSGETFSYEQY
TRBJ2-1 . TRBV28 ASSLTTGVNNEQF
TRBJ1-5 . TRBV28 ASSLRVQGPQH
TRBJ1-2 . TRBV29-1 SVEEGLDSPYGYT
TRBJ1-3 . TRBV6-1 ASSHREGYGNTIY
TRBJ2-2 TRBD1 TRBV28 ASSLYSRGQYTGELF
TRBJ1-6 . TRBV7-9 ASSWASGALIPNSPLH
TRBJ1-1 TRBD1 TRBV7-9 ASSADRDRGPEAF
TRBJ2-2 . TRBV20-1 SAEPPGIGELF
TRBJ1-1 . TRBV6-1 ASSGIGGSNTEAF
TRBJ2-2 . TRBV27 ASSFRGRGGGELF
TRBJ2-1 TRBD2 TRBV12-3/TRBV12-4 AIGGSGIVQF
TRBJ1-1 TRBD1 TRBV4-1 ASSRPGQALGEAF
TRBJ1-1 . TRBV7-8 ASSLVTGTAF
TRBJ2-7 . TRBV7-8 ASSPGLLEQY
TRBJ2-6 TRBD1 TRBV15 ATRGQGVLSGANVLT
TRBJ2-1 TRBD2 TRBV7-2 ASSLERGGRYEQF
TRBJ1-2 . TRBV7-4 ASSQTQGLYGYT
TRBJ2-2 TRBD1 TRBV10-3 AIRPGQGNTGELF
TRBJ1-6 TRBD1 TRBV7-8 ASSSHDREVSPLH
TRBJ2-1 . TRBV24-1 ATSDLQRSSYNEQF
TRBJ2-2 . TRBV6-1 ASSDYVLTGRGTGELF
TRBJ2-1 TRBD2 TRBV7-6 ASSPGLAGNEQF
TRBJ1-2 . TRBV29-1 SVGGGNSHGYT
TRBJ2-7 . TRBV2 ASRPERWGTYEQY
TRBJ2-7 TRBD1 TRBV28 ASSYRGPAYEQY
TRBJ2-7 TRBD2 TRBV7-6 ASSARLAGDSPYEQY
TRBJ2-7 . TRBV12-3/TRBV12-4 ASSFGGVSSYEQY
TRBJ1-4 . TRBV28 ASSPRLQGGEKLF
TRBJ2-3 . TRBV12-3/TRBV12-4 ASSFRERSTDPQY
TRBJ1-1 . TRBV5-1 ASSSRPDSSYEAF
TRBJ1-5 . TRBV7-2 ASSLESDIGPQH
TRBJ2-2 . TRBV7-3 ASSSRGATGELF
TRBJ1-2 . TRBV24-1 ATSDEGRGYT
TRBJ2-6 . TRBV7-8 ASSPDSSSSGANVLT
TRBJ2-1 TRBD1 TRBV9 ASSGQGAISYNEQF
TRBJ2-3 . TRBV7-2 ASRSVPPLSGEADTQY
TRBJ1-4 . TRBV7-6 ASSLRAEATNEKLF
TRBJ2-3 . TRBV7-2 ASRPLGTLSTDSQY